The 14 T cell receptor beta chains below all came from one sample that was sequenced in a study of chemoradiotherapy in HPV16-positive cancers. Produced via immunoSEQ multiplex PCR; TCRdb's table is partial and in-frame only. The sample records 11,000 or so clones, more than 75% being singletons. Sampling was performed from a patient who underwent chemoradiotherapy. These receptors all stem from a human donor with HPV-associated anogenital cancer.

This sequence joins TRBV5-1 and TRBJ2-7; no clear D gene. Per the germline V gene, CDR1 is SGHRS and CDR2 is YFSETQ. Trimming pared 3 bases from V and 5 bases from J, leaving 15 bases between. This CDR3 contains 14 residues. CDR3 residues: CASSSQTVTHEQYF. DNA of the CDR3: TGCGCCAGCAGCTCCCAAACAGTTACCCACGAGCAGTACTTC.

The V call is TRBV13, the J call TRBJ1-6; TRBD1 matches at 7 bases. This CDR3 has 14 residues. The trim removed 2 bases at V and 14 bases at J, leaving 9 bases unmatched. The germline V gene has CDR1 PRHDT and CDR2 FYEKMQ (reference sequence). CDR3: CASSLSKGAASLHF. Here the CDR3 DNA reads TGTGCCAGCAGCTTATCTAAGGGGGCAGCGTCCCTCCACTTT. The variable domain in full, with the rest retrieved from reference TRBV13 and TRBJ1-6, is AAGVIQSPRHLIKEKRETATLKCYPIPRHDTVYWYQQGPGQDPQFLISFYEKMQSDKGSIPDRFSAQQFSDYHSELNMSSLELGDSALYFCASSLSKGAASLHFGNGTRLTVT.

A few counts support this clone. The DNA of the CDR3 is TGTGCCAGTAGTGTCTTCGACTGGAACACTGAAGCTTTCTTT. Protein product: CASSVFDWNTEAFF. The chain links TRBV19 to TRBJ1-1; D remains unclear. V lost 5 bases, J lost 1 base, and 11 bases lay in between. This CDR3 has 14 residues. Germline V gives CDR1 LNHDA, CDR2 SQIVND (reference sequence).

The CDR3 DNA follows: TGTGCCAGCAGCCTGTCGACAGGAAATAATTCACCCCTCCACTTT. Translating it yields CASSLSTGNNSPLHF. V gene TRBV5-4 combines with J gene TRBJ1-6, with a possible D match to TRBD1 (6 bases). V was pared by 4 bases and J by 5 bases, with 13 bases between. Germline V gives CDR1 SGHNT, CDR2 YYREEE (reference sequence). The CDR3 is 15 residues long. Drawing the rest from reference TRBV5-4 and TRBJ1-6, the complete variable domain is ETGVTQSPTHLIKTRGQQVTLRCSSQSGHNTVSWYQQALGQGPQFIFQYYREEENGRGNFPPRFSGLQFPNYSSELNVNALELDDSALYLCASSLSTGNNSPLHFGNGTRLTVT.

This sequence joins TRBV7-8 and TRBJ1-4, with D perhaps matching TRBD1 (6 bases). V gave up 5 bases and J gave up 11 bases, with 18 bases separating them. The CDR3 has 14 amino acids. Germline V gene lookup returns CDR1 SGHVS and CDR2 FQNEAQ. The CDR3 reads CASSPDSAGEKLFF. The CDR3 DNA reads as TGTGCCAGCAGCCCGGACAGCGCCGGGGAGAAACTGTTTTTT. The full variable domain, its missing parts supplied by reference TRBV7-8 and TRBJ1-4, is GAGVSQSPRYKVAKRGQDVALRCDPISGHVSLFWYQQALGQGPEFLTYFQNEAQLDKSGLPSDRFFAERPEGSVSTLKIQRTQQEDSAVYLCASSPDSAGEKLFFGSGTQLSVL.

This clone has only a few counts. The rearrangement links TRBV5-1 to TRBJ2-2; D is undetermined. V was clipped by 5 bases and J by 3 bases, with 11 bases between them. The CDR3 extends over 14 amino acids. Germline values: CDR1 SGHRS, CDR2 YFSETQ. CDR3 loop: CASRLDPDTGELFF. CDR3 coding DNA: TGCGCCAGCAGACTTGACCCAGACACCGGGGAGCTGTTTTTT.

The chain employs TRBV7-9 and TRBJ1-1, with D uncertain. CDR3 length: 13 residues. Germline CDR1 and CDR2: SEHNR and FQNEAQ (reference sequence). V was clipped by 2 bases and J by 10 bases, with 14 bases between them. The CDR3 loop is CASSLLSGWLAFF. In DNA form, the CDR3 reads TGTGCCAGCAGCTTACTTTCGGGCTGGCTAGCTTTCTTT.

The chain links TRBV27 to TRBJ1-1; D is possibly TRBD1 (5 bases). In germline, CDR1 is MNHEY, CDR2 SMNVEV (reference sequence). Between the trimmed V and J ends, which lost 4 bases and 3 bases, there was a span of 18 bases. The CDR3 is 16 residues long. CDR3 sequence (DNA): TGTGCCAGCAGTTCCGGGCTAAGCAGGGAGGACACTGAAGCTTTCTTT. This encodes CASSSGLSREDTEAFF.

This chain connects TRBV11-2 to TRBJ1-1; 7 bases are shared with TRBD1. V shed 4 bases and J 5 bases; nucleotides not matched to a gene: 10. CDR1 SGHAT and CDR2 FQNNGV come from the germline V gene. The CDR3 covers 15 residues. CDR3 DNA: TGTGCCAGCAGCTGGGTGACAGGGCCTGGGACTGAAGCTTTCTTT. Encoded protein: CASSWVTGPGTEAFF.

This rearrangement joins TRBV11-2 to TRBJ2-1; TRBD2 matches 8 bases. Per the germline V gene, CDR1 is SGHAT and CDR2 is FQNNGV. V shed 1 base and J 4 bases; nucleotides not matched to a gene: 3. The CDR3 consists of 15 residues. CDR3 residues: CASSLGAGGYNEQFF. CDR3 nucleotides: TGTGCCAGCAGCTTAGGGGCGGGGGGTTACAATGAGCAGTTCTTC. The whole variable domain, filled in from reference TRBV11-2 and TRBJ2-1, reads EAGVAQSPRYKIIEKRQSVAFWCNPISGHATLYWYQQILGQGPKLLIQFQNNGVVDDSQLPKDRFSAERLKGVDSTLKIQPAKLEDSAVYLCASSLGAGGYNEQFFGPGTRLTVL.

The genes are TRBV5-4 and TRBJ1-4, with TRBD1 matching 7 bases. The trim removed 3 bases at V and 1 base at J, leaving 6 bases unmatched. CDR3 length equals 16 residues. Looked up from germline, CDR1 is SGHNT and CDR2 is YYREEE (reference sequence). This CDR3 is CASSSGGLETNEKLFF. The CDR3 nucleotides read TGTGCCAGCAGCTCAGGGGGTTTGGAAACTAATGAAAAACTGTTTTTT.

V is TRBV28 and J is TRBJ1-5; tentative D call: TRBD1 (6 bases). This CDR3 contains 14 residues. Germline V lookup: CDR1 MDHEN, CDR2 SYDVKM. Trimming removed 3 bases at V and 8 bases at J, with 14 bases between. CDR3 sequence: CASSFHGTFEPQHF. The CDR3 DNA is TGTGCCAGCAGTTTTCACGGGACATTCGAGCCCCAGCATTTT.

CDR3 in DNA: TGTGCCAGCAGCTTAGGGCTTCGGCGGGGCTTCGGTGAGCAGTTCTTC. It is translated as CASSLGLRRGFGEQFF. This sequence joins TRBV7-2 and TRBJ2-1; D may be TRBD2 (6 bases). Germline lookup yields CDR1 SGHTA and CDR2 FQGNSA. V gave up 1 base and J gave up 9 bases, with 19 bases separating them. The CDR3 runs to 16 residues. Full variable domain (missing parts from reference TRBV7-2 and TRBJ2-1): GAGVSQSPSNKVTEKGKDVELRCDPISGHTALYWYRQSLGQGLEFLIYFQGNSAPDKSGLPSDRFSAERTGGSVSTLTIQRTQQEDSAVYLCASSLGLRRGFGEQFFGPGTRLTVL.

This chain uses TRBV5-5 with TRBJ2-3, with D perhaps TRBD2 (5 bases). Germline assignment: CDR1 SGHKS and CDR2 YYEKEE (reference sequence). The V end lost 2 bases, the J end lost 7 bases, and 17 bases lay between the germline ends. The CDR3 has 15 residues. DNA for the CDR3: TGTGCCAGCAGCTTCCTAACGGGAACTATCAATACGCAGTATTTT. Amino acid sequence: CASSFLTGTINTQYF. The full variable domain, completed using reference TRBV5-5 and TRBJ2-3, is DAGVTQSPTHLIKTRGQQVTLRCSPISGHKSVSWYQQVLGQGPQFIFQYYEKEERGRGNFPDRFSARQFPNYSSELNVNALLLGDSALYLCASSFLTGTINTQYFGPGTRLTVL.